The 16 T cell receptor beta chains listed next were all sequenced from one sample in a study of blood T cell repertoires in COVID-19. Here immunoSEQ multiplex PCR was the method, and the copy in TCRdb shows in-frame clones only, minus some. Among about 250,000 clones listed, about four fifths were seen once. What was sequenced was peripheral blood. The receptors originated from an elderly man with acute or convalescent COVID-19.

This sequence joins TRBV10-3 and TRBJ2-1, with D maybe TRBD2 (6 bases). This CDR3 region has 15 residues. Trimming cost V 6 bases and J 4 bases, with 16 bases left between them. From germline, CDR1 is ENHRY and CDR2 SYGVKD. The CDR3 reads CAIRNSGLTYNEQFF. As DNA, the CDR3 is TGTGCCATCAGGAATAGCGGATTAACTTACAATGAGCAGTTCTTC.

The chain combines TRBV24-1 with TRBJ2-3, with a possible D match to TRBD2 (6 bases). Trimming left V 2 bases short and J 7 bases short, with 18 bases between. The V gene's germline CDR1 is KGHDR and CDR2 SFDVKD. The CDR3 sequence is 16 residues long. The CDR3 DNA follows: TGTGCCACCAGTGATTATAGTCCGGGAGAAATAAATACGCAGTATTTT. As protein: CATSDYSPGEINTQYF.

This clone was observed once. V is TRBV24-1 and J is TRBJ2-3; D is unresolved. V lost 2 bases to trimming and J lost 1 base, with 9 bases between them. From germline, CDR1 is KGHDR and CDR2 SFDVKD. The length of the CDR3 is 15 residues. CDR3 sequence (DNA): TGTGCCACCAGTGATTCCCCCTATGGCACAGATACGCAGTATTTT. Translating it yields CATSDSPYGTDTQYF.

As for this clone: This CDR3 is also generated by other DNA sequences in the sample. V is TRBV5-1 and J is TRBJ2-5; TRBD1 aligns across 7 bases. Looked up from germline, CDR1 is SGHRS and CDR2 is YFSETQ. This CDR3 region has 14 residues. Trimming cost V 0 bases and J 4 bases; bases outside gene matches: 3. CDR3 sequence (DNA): TGCGCCAGCAGCTTGGGACAGGGCGGAGAGACCCAGTACTTC. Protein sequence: CASSLGQGGETQYF.

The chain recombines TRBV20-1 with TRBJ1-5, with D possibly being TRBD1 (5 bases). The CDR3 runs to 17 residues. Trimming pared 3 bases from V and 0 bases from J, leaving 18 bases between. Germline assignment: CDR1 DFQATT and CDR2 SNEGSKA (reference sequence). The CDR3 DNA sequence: TGCAGTGCTAGTGCAGACAGAACCCTATATAGCAATCAGCCCCAGCATTTT. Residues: CSASADRTLYSNQPQHF.

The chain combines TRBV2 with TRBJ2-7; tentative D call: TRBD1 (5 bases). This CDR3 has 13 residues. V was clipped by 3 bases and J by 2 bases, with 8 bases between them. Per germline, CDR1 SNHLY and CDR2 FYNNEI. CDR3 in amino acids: CASSDREPYEQYF. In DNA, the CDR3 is TGTGCCAGCAGTGACAGGGAACCCTACGAGCAGTACTTC.

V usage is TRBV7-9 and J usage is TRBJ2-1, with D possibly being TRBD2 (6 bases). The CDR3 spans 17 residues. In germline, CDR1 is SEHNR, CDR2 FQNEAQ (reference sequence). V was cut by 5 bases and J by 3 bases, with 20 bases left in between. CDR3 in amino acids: CASSSLVVGLYYNEQFF. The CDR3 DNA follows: TGTGCCAGCAGCAGCTTAGTAGTGGGACTTTACTACAATGAGCAGTTCTTC.

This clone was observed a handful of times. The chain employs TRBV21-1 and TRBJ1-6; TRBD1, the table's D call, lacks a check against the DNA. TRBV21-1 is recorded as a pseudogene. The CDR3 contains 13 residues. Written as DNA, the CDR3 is TGTGCCAGCCTCAGGGCGACGAATTCACCCCTCCACTTT. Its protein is CASLRATNSPLHF.

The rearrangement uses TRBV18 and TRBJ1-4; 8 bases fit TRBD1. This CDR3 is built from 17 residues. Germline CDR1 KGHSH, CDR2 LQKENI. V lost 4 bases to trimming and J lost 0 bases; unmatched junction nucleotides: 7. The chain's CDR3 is CASSLLDRGPTNEKLFF. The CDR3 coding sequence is TGTGCCAGCTCACTCCTAGACAGGGGACCAACTAATGAAAAACTGTTTTTT.

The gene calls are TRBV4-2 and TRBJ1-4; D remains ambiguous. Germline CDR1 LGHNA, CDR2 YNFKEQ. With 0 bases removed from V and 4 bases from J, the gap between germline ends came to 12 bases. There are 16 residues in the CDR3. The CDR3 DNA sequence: TGTGCCAGCAGCCAAGAAACAGAAGAATATAATGAAAAACTGTTTTTT. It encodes CASSQETEEYNEKLFF.

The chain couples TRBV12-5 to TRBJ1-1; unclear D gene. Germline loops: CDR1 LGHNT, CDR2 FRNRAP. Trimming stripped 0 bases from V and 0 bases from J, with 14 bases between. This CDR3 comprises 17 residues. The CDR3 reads CASGLVLKNPMNTEAFF. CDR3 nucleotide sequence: TGTGCTAGTGGTTTGGTACTCAAAAACCCCATGAACACTGAAGCTTTCTTT.

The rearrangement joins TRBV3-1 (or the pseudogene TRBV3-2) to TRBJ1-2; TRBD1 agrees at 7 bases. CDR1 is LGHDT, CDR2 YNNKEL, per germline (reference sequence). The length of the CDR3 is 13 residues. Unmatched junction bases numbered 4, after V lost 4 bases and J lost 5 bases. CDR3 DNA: TGTGCCAGCAGCCCACAGGGGTTATATGGCTACACCTTC. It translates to CASSPQGLYGYTF.

The chain's CDR3 is CASSIAGGPRETQYF. Here the CDR3 DNA reads TGTGCCAGCAGTATAGCGGGAGGGCCTCGGGAGACCCAGTACTTC. The gene calls are TRBV9 and TRBJ2-5; 11 bases are a match to TRBD2. Germline V gives CDR1 SGDLS, CDR2 YYNGEE. The trim removed 5 bases at V and 5 bases at J, leaving 8 bases unmatched. This CDR3 contains 15 residues.

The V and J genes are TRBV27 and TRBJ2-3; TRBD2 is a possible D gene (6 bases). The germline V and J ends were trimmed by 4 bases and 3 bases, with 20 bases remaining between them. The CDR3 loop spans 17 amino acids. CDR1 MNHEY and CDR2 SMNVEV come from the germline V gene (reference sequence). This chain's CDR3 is CASSSSAWGVGTDTQYF. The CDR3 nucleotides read TGTGCCAGCAGTTCCTCCGCCTGGGGGGTCGGAACAGATACGCAGTATTTT.

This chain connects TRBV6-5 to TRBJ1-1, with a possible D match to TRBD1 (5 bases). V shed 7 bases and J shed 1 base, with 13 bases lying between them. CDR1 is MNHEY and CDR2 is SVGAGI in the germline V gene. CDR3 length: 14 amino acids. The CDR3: CASTLGGWNTEAFF. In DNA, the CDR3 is TGTGCCAGCACCTTGGGGGGGTGGAACACTGAAGCTTTCTTT.

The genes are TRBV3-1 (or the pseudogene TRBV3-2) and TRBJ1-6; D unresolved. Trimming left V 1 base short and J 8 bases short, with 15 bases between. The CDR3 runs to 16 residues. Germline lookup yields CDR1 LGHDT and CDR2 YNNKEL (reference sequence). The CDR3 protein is CASSQGAGRRDSPLHF. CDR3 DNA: TGTGCCAGCAGCCAAGGGGCGGGCAGAAGGGATTCACCCCTCCACTTT.